This is a list of T cell receptor beta chains from one sample in a study of T cells in Graves' hyperthyroidism and ophthalmopathy. TCRdb independently ran MiXCR on the multiplex PCR reads; one entry per CDR3 protein. This sample has about 290,000 distinct CDR3 sequences; about 16% occur once, and the top ten carry under 35%. Sequencing was done on a sample of blood. These receptors originate from a woman aged 45 to 65 with Graves' hyperthyroidism that later progressed to Graves' ophthalmopathy. The CDR3 runs from the conserved cysteine through the conserved F or W. A D gene is named only where the DNA matches it firmly. Clone sizes are given selectively: once, few, many, or a class where the clone is expanded.

TRBV20-1	-	TRBJ2-5	many	CSARVRGWEETQYF	TGCAGTGCTAGAGTTCGGGGGTGGGAGGAGACCCAGTACTTC
TRBV2	TRBD2	TRBJ2-7	-	CASSGLAGGSYEQYF	TGTGCCAGCAGTGGGCTAGCGGGAGGATCGTACGAGCAGTACTTC
TRBV3-1	-	TRBJ2-5	many	CASSRQRETQYF	TGTGCCAGCAGCCGGCAGAGAGAGACCCAGTACTTC
TRBV7-9	-	TRBJ2-7	many	CASSLAGLGYEQYF	TGTGCCAGCAGCTTAGCGGGGCTCGGCTACGAGCAGTACTTC
TRBV5-6	-	TRBJ2-7	few	CASSLDLVRYF	TGTGCCAGCAGCTTGGACTTGGTGCGGTACTTC
TRBV4-2	-	TRBJ1-2	many	CASSQRQGQGYTF	TGTGCCAGCAGCCAGAGGCAGGGCCAAGGCTACACCTTC
TRBV7-2	TRBD2	TRBJ2-1	few	CASSLGAGGGIREQFF	TGTGCCAGCAGCTTAGGGGCGGGAGGGGGGATTAGAGAGCAGTTCTTC
TRBV20-1	TRBD1	TRBJ1-2	-	CSASDRGVVYGCTF	TGCAGTGCTAGCGACAGGGGAGTAGTCTATGGCTGCACCTTC
TRBV12-5	TRBD2	TRBJ2-1	many	CASGLLEVAGRVYNEQFF	TGTGCTAGTGGTCTCCTTGAGGTAGCGGGGAGGGTTTACAATGAGCAGTTCTTC
TRBV11-2	-	TRBJ2-5	many	CASSLGPQGVKYF	TGTGCCAGCAGCTTAGGTCCCCAGGGCGTAAAGTACTTC
TRBV18	-	TRBJ1-1	-	CASSPHVGRMNTEALF	TGTGCCAGCTCACCACACGTCGGACGGATGAACACTGAAGCTCTCTTT
TRBV5-1	TRBD1	TRBJ2-2	-	CASSLGDRGLNTGELFF	TGCGCCAGCAGCTTGGGGGACAGGGGGTTGAACACCGGGGAGCTGTTTTTT
TRBV28	TRBD1	TRBJ2-2	many	CASTLRGQGDTGELFF	TGTGCCAGCACCCTACGCGGACAGGGGGACACCGGGGAGCTGTTTTTT
TRBV29-1	-	TRBJ2-7	many	CSVDGGASYEQYF	TGCAGCGTTGATGGGGGGGCTTCCTACGAGCAGTACTTC
TRBV30	-	TRBJ1-1	many	CAWAHMGNTEAFF	TGTGCCTGGGCTCATATGGGGAACACTGAAGCTTTCTTT
TRBV28	-	TRBJ2-7	-	CASSPLDRLSSYEQYF	TGTGCCAGCAGTCCACTGGACAGACTTAGCTCCTACGAGCAGTACTTC
TRBV10-2	-	TRBJ2-7	-	CAGTQLPWGPGSYEQYF	TGCGCCGGCACTCAATTACCGTGGGGGCCTGGCTCCTACGAGCAGTACTTC
TRBV20-1	TRBD1	TRBJ2-7	few	CSAPGQGGNEQYF	TGCAGTGCCCCGGGACAGGGCGGAAACGAGCAGTACTTC
TRBV28	-	TRBJ1-1	many	CASSLWPVEAFF	TGTGCCAGCAGTTTATGGCCTGTTGAAGCTTTCTTT
TRBV30	-	TRBJ1-6	many	CAWSGTANSPLHF	TGTGCCTGGAGTGGGACCGCAAATTCACCCCTCCACTTT
TRBV20-1	-	TRBJ2-7	many	CSARDRFSYEQYF	TGCAGTGCTAGGGATCGATTCTCCTACGAGCAGTACTTC
TRBV20-1	TRBD2	TRBJ2-5	-	CSASPLGAGGDQETQYF	TGCAGTGCTAGCCCTCTAGGAGCGGGAGGGGATCAAGAGACCCAGTACTTC
TRBV7-9	TRBD1	TRBJ2-5	many	CASSLGTGNQETQYF	TGTGCCAGCAGCTTAGGGACAGGCAATCAAGAGACCCAGTACTTC
TRBV18	-	TRBJ1-4	many	CASSLGPLTEKLFF	TGTGCCAGCTCACTGGGACCGTTGACTGAAAAACTGTTTTTT